Following are 15 T cell receptor beta chains from one sample sequenced in a study of blood T cell dynamics during melanoma immunotherapy. The repertoire was sequenced with immunoSEQ multiplex PCR; TCRdb's copy has only in-frame clones and lacks some. The table shows some 9,400 clones, with 80% to 90% occurring only once. The time point denotes: pre-treatment baseline. The sequences come from blood, collected from a patient treated with checkpoint blockade. Every receptor here comes from a human donor with melanoma.

This chain uses TRBV27 with TRBJ2-7; D may match TRBD1 or TRBD2 (5 bases each). From germline, CDR1 is MNHEY and CDR2 SMNVEV (reference sequence). Trimming took 3 bases from V and 6 from J, leaving 18 bases between them. This CDR3 comprises 15 residues. As DNA, the CDR3 is TGTGCCAGCAGTTTCCGGGGCGTTGATCCGGCCGAGCAGTACTTC. Translated, it gives CASSFRGVDPAEQYF.

This chain connects TRBV15 to TRBJ1-1; D possibly corresponds to TRBD1 (5 bases). Trimming shortened V by 1 base and J by 6 bases, and 9 bases separated the two germline ends. The CDR3 spans 13 residues. The germline V gene encodes CDR1 LNHNV and CDR2 YYDKDF (reference sequence). CDR3 residues: CATSRGGVSEAFF. Here the CDR3 DNA reads TGTGCCACCAGCAGAGGAGGGGTCTCTGAAGCTTTCTTT.

This clone has a handful of counts. The chain carries TRBV5-4 and TRBJ1-6; D unclear. V was shortened by 2 bases and J by 7 bases, with 4 bases between the two germline ends. The CDR3 contains 12 residues. The germline gives CDR1 SGHNT, CDR2 YYREEE (reference sequence). CDR3 region: CASSFGNSPLHF. The CDR3 coding sequence is TGTGCCAGCAGCTTTGGAAATTCACCCCTCCACTTT.

The V call is TRBV2, the J call TRBJ2-4; 15 bases are shared with TRBD2. Looked up from germline, CDR1 is SNHLY and CDR2 is FYNNEI. The V gene end was trimmed by 6 bases and the J gene end by 9 bases; junction bases not matched to a gene: 12. The CDR3 runs 17 residues. CDR3: CASSRTGLAGGPSIQYF. CDR3 DNA: TGTGCCAGCAGCCGAACCGGACTAGCGGGGGGGCCAAGCATTCAGTACTTC.

This clone was picked up one time. The CDR3 DNA is TGTGCCAGCAGCCCTGGACAGGGAAAGCAGTACTTC. Translated: CASSPGQGKQYF. V gene TRBV9 combines with J gene TRBJ2-7; 8 nucleotides match TRBD1. This CDR3 is 12 amino acids long. Germline assignment: CDR1 SGDLS and CDR2 YYNGEE. The V segment lost 4 bases and the J segment 8 bases; nucleotides outside the gene matches: 5.

The V gene is TRBV14, the J gene TRBJ2-3; perhaps TRBD2 as D (5 bases). Germline V gene lookup returns CDR1 SGHDN and CDR2 FVKESK. V lost 3 bases and J 2 bases, leaving 15 bases between the germline ends. The CDR3 sequence is 16 residues long. CDR3 protein: CASSHGIRRHTDTQYF. The CDR3 DNA reads as TGTGCCAGCAGCCACGGTATCCGGAGGCACACAGATACGCAGTATTTT.

The chain uses TRBV9 and TRBJ2-3; 7 bases are a match to TRBD2. The CDR3 has 16 residues. V trimming: 0 bases; J trimming: 1 base; junction bases outside the gene matches: 5. CDR1 is SGDLS and CDR2 is YYNGEE in the germline V gene. CDR3 region: CASSVGEGHRTDTQYF. In nucleotides, the CDR3 is TGTGCCAGCAGCGTAGGGGAGGGGCACCGCACAGATACGCAGTATTTT.

The chain employs TRBV27 and TRBJ1-4; the D is unclear. V lost 6 bases to trimming and J lost 3 bases, with 8 bases between them. CDR1 MNHEY and CDR2 SMNVEV come from the germline V gene (reference sequence). The CDR3 loop spans 13 amino acids. CDR3 sequence: CASSGLSNEKLFF. CDR3 DNA sequence: TGTGCCAGCAGCGGGCTGTCTAATGAAAAACTGTTTTTT.

The chain carries TRBV7-2 and TRBJ2-5; TRBD2 matches 9 bases. V was clipped by 2 bases and J by 2 bases; unmatched bases: 6. In germline, CDR1 is SGHTA, CDR2 FQGNSA. CDR3 length equals 16 residues. The CDR3 DNA is TGTGCCAGCAGCTTAAGAGCCCTAGCGGGGCAAGAGACCCAGTACTTC. Encoded protein: CASSLRALAGQETQYF.

This clone was counted a few times. The chain employs TRBV6-1 and TRBJ2-3; 10 nucleotides match TRBD2. Germline-derived CDR1 and CDR2 are MNHNS and SASEGT. J gave up 4 bases and V 3 bases, and 4 bases lay outside the gene matches. The CDR3 runs to 15 residues. This CDR3 reads CASSDLAGGPDTQYF. The CDR3 coding sequence is TGTGCCAGCAGTGATTTAGCGGGGGGTCCAGATACGCAGTATTTT.

With respect to this clone: The junction shows a germline mismatch at one end, possibly a read error. The rearrangement joins TRBV5-4 to TRBJ2-7; D gene unclear. Per the germline V gene, CDR1 is SGHNT and CDR2 is YYREEE (reference sequence). The CDR3 totals 13 residues. CDR3 amino acids: CASSSGFSFEQYF. DNA for the CDR3: TGTGCCAGCAGCTCCGGGTTCTCCTTCGAGCAGTACTTC.

The rearrangement links TRBV15 to TRBJ1-2; 12 bases line up with TRBD1. Germline CDR1 reads LNHNV; CDR2 reads YYDKDF (reference sequence). V lost 0 bases, J lost 8 bases, and 1 base stayed unmatched. CDR3 size: 14 residues. This chain's CDR3 is CATSRDGTGGGYTF. The CDR3 nucleotides read TGTGCCACCAGCAGAGACGGGACAGGGGGCGGCTACACCTTC.

This rearrangement joins TRBV5-4 to TRBJ2-4, with D perhaps being TRBD1 or TRBD2 (7 bases each). The CDR3 length is 15 residues. Trimming shortened V by 4 bases and J by 1 base, and 12 bases separated the two germline ends. Germline loops: CDR1 SGHNT, CDR2 YYREEE (reference sequence). The chain's CDR3 is CASSPQGGAKNIQYF. DNA for the CDR3: TGTGCCAGCAGCCCCCAGGGGGGGGCCAAAAACATTCAGTACTTC.

The rearrangement joins TRBV5-1 to TRBJ2-5; unclear D gene. V dropped 1 base and J dropped 5 bases, with 9 bases sitting between them. Germline values: CDR1 SGHRS, CDR2 YFSETQ. The CDR3 covers 13 residues. CDR3 sequence reads: CASSLSNRETQYF. The CDR3 DNA follows: TGCGCCAGCAGCTTGTCTAACCGGGAGACCCAGTACTTC.

The chain links TRBV5-1 to TRBJ2-1; the match to TRBD2 covers 9 bases. This CDR3 contains 16 residues. Germline V lookup: CDR1 SGHRS, CDR2 YFSETQ. The V gene end was trimmed by 2 bases and the J gene end by 9 bases; junction bases not matched to a gene: 12. The CDR3 DNA follows: TGCGCCAGCAGCTTCGCGGGCGGGGGGGCCGGTGGTGAGCAGTTCTTC. Translating gives CASSFAGGGAGGEQFF.